Listed below are T cell receptor beta chains from one sample, sequenced in a study of cytomegalovirus exposure and HLA in healthy donors. Generated by immunoSEQ multiplex PCR, the TCRdb table keeps only in-frame clones and is missing some. The sample contains some 200,000 clones, roughly nine tenths of which appear only once. The sample was PBMCs. All receptors derive from a man younger than 40 in good health and CMV-seropositive. CDR3s include the opening cysteine and the closing phenylalanine or tryptophan. D genes are given only for firm matches. A clone size is listed for some rows: how often the clone was seen (once, few, many), or a class if it is expanded.

V	length	J	D	size	CDR3	DNA
TRBV6-1	12	TRBJ2-7	-	-	CASIGGSYEQYF	TGTGCCAGCATCGGGGGCTCCTACGAGCAGTACTTC
TRBV4-3	14	TRBJ2-1	TRBD2	-	CASSQFGTSSEQFF	TGCGCCAGCAGCCAATTCGGGACTAGTAGTGAGCAGTTCTTC
TRBV5-6	14	TRBJ1-1	TRBD1	-	CASSRWTGVTEAFF	TGTGCCAGCAGCCGGTGGACAGGGGTCACTGAAGCTTTCTTT
TRBV11-1	15	TRBJ2-1	TRBD2	-	CASSLGGRLANEQFF	TGTGCCAGCAGCCTCGGGGGTAGACTAGCCAATGAGCAGTTCTTC
TRBV14	16	TRBJ2-1	TRBD2	-	CASSPYRGGAINEQFF	TGTGCCAGCAGCCCCTATCGGGGGGGGGCAATCAATGAGCAGTTCTTC
TRBV2	13	TRBJ1-1	-	once	CASSDGGDTEAFF	TGTGCCAGCAGTGACGGGGGCGACACTGAAGCTTTCTTT
TRBV11-3	15	TRBJ2-7	-	-	CASSLQGGLLYEQYF	TGTGCCAGCAGCTTACAGGGAGGCTTGCTTTACGAGCAGTACTTC
TRBV6-5	13	TRBJ1-5	-	-	CASRPHSNQPQHF	TGTGCCAGCAGACCCCATAGCAATCAGCCCCAGCATTTT
TRBV18	16	TRBJ1-5	-	-	CASSSGITGIGQPQHF	TGTGCCAGCTCCTCGGGGATCACAGGGATCGGTCAGCCCCAGCATTTT
TRBV19	16	TRBJ2-6	-	-	CASSRLDSSGANVLTF	TGTGCCAGTAGTAGGCTCGACTCTTCTGGGGCCAACGTCCTGACTTTC
TRBV11-2	17	TRBJ2-1	-	-	CASSSLRPGLRYNEQFF	TGTGCCAGCAGCTCCCTAAGACCGGGACTGCGGTACAATGAGCAGTTCTTC
TRBV9	17	TRBJ2-1	TRBD2	-	CASSVSKGREGRNEQFF	TGTGCCAGCAGCGTATCAAAGGGGCGGGAGGGCCGCAATGAGCAGTTCTTC
TRBV5-1	16	TRBJ2-7	TRBD2	-	CASSLVTSGIPYEQYF	TGCGCCAGCAGCTTGGTGACTAGCGGGATTCCCTACGAGCAGTACTTC
TRBV6-5	14	TRBJ1-3	-	-	CASSLSRTGNTIYF	TGTGCCAGCAGCTTGTCCAGGACCGGAAACACCATATATTTT
TRBV5-5	16	TRBJ2-7	TRBD2	-	CASSLDSGGNRDEQYF	TGTGCCAGCAGCCTCGATTCGGGGGGAAATCGGGACGAGCAGTACTTC
TRBV5-1	17	TRBJ1-3	-	-	CASSKDIQSPSGNTIYF	TGCGCCAGCAGCAAGGACATTCAGAGCCCCTCTGGAAACACCATATATTTT
TRBV7-7	12	TRBJ1-1	-	-	CASSFSGTEAFF	TGTGCCAGCAGCTTTTCGGGCACTGAAGCTTTCTTT
TRBV27	12	TRBJ2-7	-	-	CASGLGVYEQYF	TGTGCCAGCGGCCTTGGGGTCTACGAGCAGTACTTC
TRBV9	15	TRBJ2-1	TRBD2	few	CASSVDVGLAAPTFF	TGTGCCAGCAGCGTAGACGTTGGACTAGCGGCCCCAACGTTCTTC
TRBV28	21	TRBJ2-7	TRBD2	-	CASSFYGLSTSGTRGSYEQYF	TGTGCCAGCAGTTTCTATGGGCTCAGTACTAGCGGGACTCGGGGGTCCTACGAGCAGTACTTC
TRBV6-1	15	TRBJ2-1	-	-	CASSPLDNSYNEQFF	TGTGCCAGCAGTCCGTTAGACAACTCCTACAATGAGCAGTTCTTC
TRBV11-3	13	TRBJ2-1	-	-	CASSPDRNNEQFF	TGTGCCAGCAGCCCCGACAGAAACAATGAGCAGTTCTTC
TRBV27	16	TRBJ2-1	TRBD1	-	CASGPPGTGAYNEQFF	TGTGCCAGCGGCCCACCCGGGACAGGAGCCTACAATGAGCAGTTCTTC
TRBV10-3	16	TRBJ1-2	-	-	CAISAVDITANYGYTF	TGTGCCATCAGTGCGGTGGATATTACAGCTAACTATGGCTACACCTTC
TRBV5-1	14	TRBJ1-5	-	few	CASSLWGSNQPQHF	TGCGCCAGCAGCTTGTGGGGGTCCAATCAGCCCCAGCATTTT
TRBV28	16	TRBJ1-5	TRBD1	once	CASRIPGQVLNQPQHF	TGTGCCAGCAGGATTCCGGGACAGGTGTTGAATCAGCCCCAGCATTTT
TRBV6-1	11	TRBJ2-7	-	-	CASSERYEQYF	TGTGCCAGCAGTGAACGGTACGAGCAGTACTTC
TRBV5-1	15	TRBJ1-5	-	-	CASREVAGSNQPQHF	TGCGCCAGCAGGGAGGTGGCAGGTAGCAATCAGCCCCAGCATTTT
TRBV5-1	17	TRBJ2-7	TRBD2	-	CASSLRRTSGTDYEQYF	TGCGCCAGCAGCTTGCGAAGGACTAGCGGGACCGATTACGAGCAGTACTTC
TRBV7-6	12	TRBJ2-7	TRBD1	-	CASSVQGYEQYF	TGTGCCAGCAGCGTACAGGGGTACGAGCAGTACTTC
TRBV9	13	TRBJ1-1	-	-	CASSAGQGAEAFF	TGTGCCAGCAGCGCAGGACAAGGAGCTGAAGCTTTCTTT
TRBV7-9	15	TRBJ2-5	-	-	CASSLGGVLQETQYF	TGTGCCAGCAGCTTAGGGGGGGTCCTTCAAGAGACCCAGTACTTC
TRBV9	17	TRBJ2-3	TRBD1	-	CASSVPPGTGVEDTQYF	TGTGCCAGCAGCGTACCTCCCGGGACAGGGGTTGAAGATACGCAGTATTTT
TRBV25-1	14	TRBJ2-7	TRBD1	-	CASSGGQGAYEQYF	TGTGCCAGCAGTGGCGGACAGGGGGCCTACGAGCAGTACTTC
TRBV5-1	11	TRBJ2-4	-	-	CASSRGEIQYF	TGCGCCAGCTCCCGGGGCGAGATTCAGTACTTC
TRBV7-6	15	TRBJ1-2	TRBD1	-	CASSARQGAGYGYTF	TGTGCCAGCAGCGCCAGACAGGGGGCGGGCTATGGCTACACCTTC
TRBV18	16	TRBJ2-6	-	-	CASSPTARPGANVLTF	TGTGCCAGCTCACCAACCGCGCGCCCTGGGGCCAACGTCCTGACTTTC
TRBV6-6	13	TRBJ2-7	-	-	CASRADRTYEQYF	TGTGCCAGCAGAGCCGACAGAACCTACGAGCAGTACTTC
TRBV28	12	TRBJ2-7	-	-	CASSPRTDIQYF	TGTGCCAGCAGTCCCAGGACAGATATACAGTACTTC
TRBV30	14	TRBJ1-2	TRBD1	-	CAWSRDRGGGGYTF	TGTGCCTGGAGTCGGGACAGGGGTGGTGGTGGCTACACCTTC
TRBV9	16	TRBJ2-2	-	-	CASSVRQGSLTGELFF	TGTGCCAGCAGCGTCCGTCAGGGAAGCCTCACCGGGGAGCTGTTTTTT
TRBV27	17	TRBJ2-1	TRBD2	-	CASSLWGFSGKHNEQFF	TGTGCCAGCAGTTTATGGGGGTTTAGCGGGAAACACAATGAGCAGTTCTTC
TRBV11-2	14	TRBJ2-7	TRBD1	once	CASSYPGQGSEQYF	TGTGCCAGCAGCTACCCGGGACAGGGAAGCGAGCAGTACTTC
TRBV7-6	14	TRBJ2-7	-	once	CASSLASLSYEQYF	TGTGCCAGCAGCTTAGCTTCACTTTCCTACGAGCAGTACTTC
TRBV5-8	18	TRBJ2-3	TRBD2	-	CASSSGLAGGPRADTQYF	TGTGCCAGCAGCTCCGGACTAGCGGGAGGGCCTCGCGCAGATACGCAGTATTTT
TRBV7-2	14	TRBJ1-2	-	-	CASSSRSEDYGYTF	TGTGCCAGCAGCTCAAGGAGTGAGGACTATGGCTACACCTTC
TRBV6-1	14	TRBJ2-7	-	-	CASSERRVYHEQYF	TGTGCCAGCAGTGAAAGGAGGGTGTACCACGAGCAGTACTTC
TRBV27	14	TRBJ1-2	-	-	CASRRSGDNYGYTF	TGTGCCAGCAGGCGATCAGGAGATAACTATGGCTACACCTTC
TRBV5-1	15	TRBJ2-3	-	-	CASSYTAISTDTQYF	TGCGCCAGCAGCTATACAGCTATTAGCACAGATACGCAGTATTTT
TRBV25-1	12	TRBJ1-4	-	-	CASSGQGEKLFF	TGTGCCAGCAGTGGACAAGGCGAAAAACTGTTTTTT
TRBV30	13	TRBJ1-5	-	few	CAWSVLGGQPQHF	TGTGCCTGGAGTGTACTCGGGGGTCAGCCCCAGCATTTT
TRBV27	15	TRBJ2-3	-	-	CASSSLGAAPDTQYF	TGTGCCAGCAGTAGCTTGGGGGCCGCTCCAGATACGCAGTATTTT
TRBV5-4	14	TRBJ2-5	-	-	CASSPRAVQETQYF	TGTGCCAGCAGCCCGAGGGCGGTTCAAGAGACCCAGTACTTC
TRBV5-4	17	TRBJ2-2	TRBD1	-	CASSAYRGQFNTGELFF	TGTGCCAGCAGCGCCTACAGGGGGCAGTTTAACACCGGGGAGCTGTTTTTT
TRBV27	14	TRBJ1-4	-	-	CASSFGAGREKLFF	TGTGCCAGCAGTTTTGGGGCAGGCAGGGAAAAACTGTTTTTT
TRBV21-1	16	TRBJ2-7	-	-	CAQPKGTLTPSYEQYF	TGTGCCCAACCTAAGGGGACATTGACCCCTTCCTACGAGCAGTACTTC
TRBV28	15	TRBJ1-4	TRBD1	once	CASSPGDRGGGKLFF	TGTGCCAGCAGTCCCGGCGACAGGGGAGGTGGAAAACTGTTTTTT
TRBV6-5	14	TRBJ2-7	-	-	CASSRAQGTREQYF	TGTGCCAGCAGCCGAGCCCAGGGTACGAGGGAGCAGTACTTC
TRBV5-1	13	TRBJ2-7	-	-	CASSWLDSYEQYF	TGCGCCAGCAGCTGGCTGGATTCCTACGAGCAGTACTTC